Each of the 11 T cell receptor beta chains below was sequenced from the same sample in a study of patients and donors after allogeneic stem cell transplantation (TCRdb year 2020). Library prep was done by RT-PCR. The sample was run on a NextSeq 550. Through fastp at Q25 and MiXCR, TCRdb rebuilt clones from the public reads, retaining in-frame beta chains. Records with the same CDR3 protein are collapsed into one entry carrying the most frequent genes and DNA. The sample table contains 800,000 to 1,000,000 distinct CDR3 sequences; only one count was recorded for more than 15% of them. Of the sample, roughly 6.4% falls within the top ten clones. Material: blood, either unsorted or a sorted T cell fraction (not recorded which). These receptors originate from a human donor who was either an allogeneic HSCT recipient or a stem cell or donor lymphocyte infusion donor (not recorded which). It is not recorded whose cells these are; they may come from a transplant donor.

A single count supports this clonotype. This rearrangement joins TRBV20-1 to TRBJ2-7, with TRBD2 matching over 8 bases. The CDR3 is 15 residues long. From germline, CDR1 is DFQATT and CDR2 SNEGSKA (reference sequence). Unmatched junction bases numbered 7, after V lost 0 bases and J lost 3 bases. CDR3 in amino acids: CSARDEAGGNYEQYF. CDR3 in DNA: TGCAGTGCTAGAGATGAGGCGGGGGGCAACTACGAGCAGTACTTC.

This clonotype was picked up a small number of times. The CDR3 here is CASSLVEGGGNQPQHF. The DNA for the CDR3 is TGTGCCAGCAGCTTAGTTGAGGGGGGAGGCAATCAGCCCCAGCATTTT. The chain combines TRBV7-2 with TRBJ1-5, with TRBD1 as a possible D gene (6 bases). The CDR3 is 16 amino acids. Trimming cost V 1 base and J 2 bases, with 12 bases left between them. From germline, CDR1 is SGHTA and CDR2 FQGNSA.

The rearrangement links TRBV4-3 to TRBJ2-1; D is unresolved. This CDR3 comprises 12 residues. Germline CDR1 is LGHNA and CDR2 is YSLEER. With 2 bases removed from V and 8 bases from J, the gap between germline ends came to 7 bases. The CDR3 DNA follows: TGCGCCAGCAGCCAAACCCCGCATGAGCAGTTCTTC. It specifies CASSQTPHEQFF.

The V gene is TRBV5-1, the J gene TRBJ2-2; 8 nucleotides align to TRBD2. The V and J ends lost 2 bases and 6 bases, in that order; junction bases with no gene match: 9. There are 16 residues in the CDR3. Germline CDR1 is SGHRS and CDR2 is YFSETQ. CDR3 in amino acids: CASSFWPSGSSGELFF. CDR3 DNA sequence: TGCGCCAGCAGCTTTTGGCCAAGCGGGAGTTCCGGGGAGCTGTTTTTT.

The genes are TRBV29-1 and TRBJ1-1; D is uncertain. From germline, CDR1 is SQVTM and CDR2 ANQGSEA. The V end lost 1 base, the J end lost 7 bases, and 10 bases lay between the germline ends. The length of the CDR3 is 12 residues. DNA for the CDR3: TGCAGCGTTGAAGTAGTTGAGTTTGAAGCTTTCTTT. Its translation is CSVEVVEFEAFF.

This chain connects TRBV10-3 to TRBJ2-3, with D uncertain. The CDR3 spans 12 residues. V was pared by 8 bases and J by 2 bases, with 8 bases between. Germline V gene lookup returns CDR1 ENHRY and CDR2 SYGVKD. The CDR3 here is CAIGQSTDTQYF. CDR3 DNA sequence: TGTGCCATCGGGCAATCCACAGATACGCAGTATTTT.

The gene calls are TRBV12-3 or TRBV12-4 and TRBJ1-2; TRBD1 agrees at 7 bases. V was clipped by 5 bases and J by 8 bases; unmatched bases: 8. There are 13 residues in the CDR3. CDR3 sequence (DNA): TGTGCCAGCAGTCCGACAGGGAGTGACGGCTACACCTTC. Its protein is CASSPTGSDGYTF.

This chain uses TRBV7-2 with TRBJ1-5; D unresolved. The CDR3 has 14 residues. V lost 3 bases to trimming and J lost 6 bases, with 12 bases between them. Germline lookup yields CDR1 SGHTA and CDR2 FQGNSA. The CDR3 reads CASSLDGAGQPQHF. The CDR3 DNA follows: TGTGCCAGCAGCTTGGACGGTGCTGGTCAGCCCCAGCATTTT.

This clonotype was recorded once. The chain employs TRBV10-3 and TRBJ2-1, with a tentative D call TRBD2 (5 bases). The V end lost 10 bases, the J end lost 8 bases, and 18 bases lay between the germline ends. The CDR3 loop spans 13 amino acids. CDR1 is ENHRY, CDR2 SYGVKD, per germline. The CDR3, as DNA: TGTGCCACCACCCCCGCGCCGGGGTATGAGCAGTTCTTC. Translation: CATTPAPGYEQFF.

The chain is built from TRBV7-3 and TRBJ2-1, with TRBD2 matching 12 bases. V lost 2 bases and J lost 7; bases outside the gene matches: 6. Germline CDR1 SGHTA, CDR2 FQGTGA. The CDR3 spans 16 residues. The CDR3 DNA follows: TGTGCCAGCAGCTTATACCTAGCGGGAGGGTGGAATGAGCAGTTCTTC. Its protein product is CASSLYLAGGWNEQFF.

This clonotype showed up just a few times. The V gene is TRBV7-2, the J gene TRBJ2-3, with 8 bases aligning to TRBD2. The CDR3 loop spans 16 amino acids. From germline, CDR1 is SGHTA and CDR2 FQGNSA. Unmatched junction bases numbered 7, after V lost 5 bases and J lost 0 bases. CDR3 DNA: TGTGCCAGCAGCGGCCGAACTAGCGGAAGCACAGATACGCAGTATTTT. It codes for CASSGRTSGSTDTQYF.